These 23 T cell receptor beta chains share one sample of origin, sequenced in a study of OX40 agonist ivuxolimab in advanced cancers. Here immunoSEQ multiplex PCR was the method, and the copy in TCRdb shows in-frame clones only, minus some. The table lists about 46,000 clones, about 90% of them singletons. The specimen comprised CD4+ or CD8+ T cells sorted from blood, sampled in a trial of the OX40 agonist ivuxolimab. These receptors were obtained from an adult with an advanced solid tumor such as melanoma, head and neck, liver or kidney cancer.

CDR3: CASSRYRVRGEKLFF. CDR3 nucleotide sequence: TGCGCCAGCAGCCGATACAGGGTTAGGGGAGAAAAACTGTTTTTT. The chain joins TRBV4-3 to TRBJ1-4; a weak D match, TRBD1 (6 bases). Germline V lookup: CDR1 LGHNA, CDR2 YSLEER. This CDR3 spans 15 amino acids. Trimming stripped 4 bases from V and 8 bases from J, with 17 bases between.

CDR3 loop: CASSPDRGPFEQYF. In DNA, the CDR3 is TGTGCCAGCAGCCCGGACAGGGGCCCCTTCGAGCAGTACTTC. The rearrangement uses TRBV7-6 and TRBJ2-7; 9 bases match TRBD1. The germline gives CDR1 SGHVS, CDR2 FNYEAQ. CDR3 length: 14 residues. The V and J ends lost 5 bases and 6 bases, in that order; junction bases with no gene match: 8.

V is TRBV29-1 and J is TRBJ2-2; weak D call: TRBD1 (6 bases). Trimming took 6 bases from V and 6 from J, leaving 14 bases between them. The CDR3 runs to 13 residues. CDR1 SQVTM and CDR2 ANQGSEA come from the germline V gene. The CDR3, as DNA: TGCAGCGTCCCAGGGGTCGGGTCCGGGGAGCTGTTTTTT. Translated: CSVPGVGSGELFF.

The V gene is TRBV27, the J gene TRBJ2-1, with a possible D match to TRBD1 (6 bases). The CDR3 covers 14 residues. Germline CDR1 MNHEY, CDR2 SMNVEV (reference sequence). Trimming cost V 6 bases and J 4 bases, with 13 bases left between them. The CDR3 bases are TGTGCCAGCAGCCTCCAGACAGGTTACAATGAGCAGTTCTTC. Protein sequence: CASSLQTGYNEQFF.

This chain uses TRBV7-3 with TRBJ2-1; 9 bases are shared with TRBD2. CDR1 SGHTA and CDR2 FQGTGA come from the germline V gene. V was pared by 2 bases and J by 7 bases, with 6 bases of the junction left unmatched. The CDR3 runs 15 residues. The DNA for the CDR3 is TGTGCCAGCAGCTTATCAGGCGGGAGGGCGAATGAGCAGTTCTTC. This encodes CASSLSGGRANEQFF.

Written as DNA, the CDR3 is TGTGCCAGTACCCCCGGGACTAGCGGGAGCGTATATATGAAGTCATCCTACAATGAGCAGTTCTTC. It yields the protein CASTPGTSGSVYMKSSYNEQFF. The chain joins TRBV19 to TRBJ2-1; 14 nucleotides line up with TRBD2. Germline CDR1 and CDR2: LNHDA and SQIVND (reference sequence). V was pared by 7 bases and J by 1 base, with 21 bases of the junction left unmatched. CDR3 length equals 22 residues.

The CDR3 DNA reads as TGTGCCACCAGCCCGGAATGGGGAGGGTTGAACACTGAAGCTTTCTTT. This translates into CATSPEWGGLNTEAFF. The chain is built from TRBV15 and TRBJ1-1; D gene unclear. Germline CDR1 and CDR2: LNHNV and YYDKDF (reference sequence). V lost 5 bases and J lost 0, with 16 bases in between. The CDR3 has 16 residues.

The rearrangement joins TRBV27 to TRBJ1-1, with 9 bases identical to TRBD1. The V and J ends lost 2 bases and 4 bases, in that order; junction bases with no gene match: 2. CDR1 and CDR2 (germline): MNHEY, SMNVEV (reference sequence). The CDR3 covers 14 residues. For the CDR3, the DNA is TGTGCCAGCAGTTTAGGGACAGGGAGCACTGAAGCTTTCTTT. Protein: CASSLGTGSTEAFF.

This chain joins TRBV7-9 and TRBJ2-7, with no clear D. The germline V gene has CDR1 SEHNR and CDR2 FQNEAQ (reference sequence). The CDR3 spans 14 residues. V was trimmed by 1 base and J by 1 base, leaving 8 bases between them. CDR3 in DNA: TGTGCCAGCAGCTTAGTCGACGGATCCTACGAGCAGTACTTC. It is translated as CASSLVDGSYEQYF.

This clone has only a few counts. This chain uses TRBV18 with TRBJ1-1; possible D gene TRBD1, 6 bases. The CDR3 is 13 residues long. V lost 3 bases and J 4 bases, leaving 9 bases between the germline ends. Germline lookup yields CDR1 KGHSH and CDR2 LQKENI. The CDR3 sequence: CASSPEGVTEAFF. For the CDR3, the DNA is TGTGCCAGCTCACCGGAGGGGGTCACTGAAGCTTTCTTT.

This chain uses TRBV5-5 with TRBJ2-2; perhaps TRBD2 as D (5 bases). CDR3 length: 16 residues. V was clipped by 2 bases and J by 3 bases, with 14 bases between them. The germline gives CDR1 SGHKS, CDR2 YYEKEE (reference sequence). CDR3 amino acids: CASSFIELDYTGELFF. The CDR3 DNA is TGTGCCAGCAGCTTCATCGAATTGGACTACACCGGGGAGCTGTTTTTT.

The rearrangement links TRBV19 to TRBJ1-1; 10 nucleotides line up with TRBD1. This CDR3 spans 13 amino acids. V gave up 6 bases and J gave up 4 bases; unmatched junction bases: 2. Germline loops: CDR1 LNHDA, CDR2 SQIVND (reference sequence). The CDR3 spells CASRRDRGTEAFF. CDR3 in DNA: TGTGCCAGTAGAAGGGACAGGGGCACTGAAGCTTTCTTT.

CDR3 amino acids: CASSHAYEQYF. The DNA for the CDR3 is TGTGCCAGCAGCCACGCCTACGAGCAGTACTTC. The rearrangement joins TRBV4-2 to TRBJ2-7; D gene unclear. The CDR3 has 11 residues. Trimming removed 3 bases at V and 2 bases at J, with 2 bases between. In germline, CDR1 is LGHNA, CDR2 YNFKEQ.

The V and J genes are TRBV11-2 and TRBJ2-1, with 13 bases lining up with TRBD2. J gave up 4 bases and V 5 bases, and 11 bases lay outside the gene matches. This CDR3 has 18 amino acids. Per germline, CDR1 SGHAT and CDR2 FQNNGV. CDR3 in amino acids: CASSDRLAGGLLYNEQFF. In nucleotides, the CDR3 is TGTGCCAGCAGCGACCGACTAGCGGGGGGACTTCTTTACAATGAGCAGTTCTTC.

V usage is TRBV6-6 and J usage is TRBJ1-1; unclear D gene. V was cut by 7 bases and J by 12 bases, with 21 bases left in between. CDR1 and CDR2 from the germline V gene are MNHNY and SVGAGI (reference sequence). The CDR3 consists of 13 residues. The CDR3 coding sequence is TGTGCCAGCATTTTCGGATGGGGTTGGGCGACTTTCTTT. Translation: CASIFGWGWATFF.

The J gene is TRBJ1-5, the V gene TRBV27; D is possibly TRBD1 (5 bases). Trimming took 5 bases from V and 4 from J, leaving 18 bases between them. The CDR3 length is 16 residues. Germline V gene lookup returns CDR1 MNHEY and CDR2 SMNVEV (reference sequence). CDR3 nucleotide sequence: TGTGCCAGCAGTCTAACTACCGGTTGGGGGAATCAGCCCCAGCATTTT. It yields the protein CASSLTTGWGNQPQHF.

The V and J genes are TRBV5-5 and TRBJ2-5; the match to TRBD1 covers 9 bases. The CDR3 sequence is 17 residues long. V shed 1 base and J 1 base; nucleotides not matched to a gene: 8. CDR1 is SGHKS and CDR2 is YYEKEE in the germline V gene (reference sequence). Here the CDR3 reads CASSLPRDREVQETQYF. CDR3 in DNA: TGTGCCAGCAGCTTGCCACGGGACAGGGAGGTCCAAGAGACCCAGTACTTC.

This clone was recorded only once. Germline is not matched at one junction end, which may reflect a read error. This chain links TRBV7-9 with TRBJ1-5; 9 bases are shared with TRBD1. The CDR3 length is 15 residues. Germline V gene sequence: CDR1 SEHNR, CDR2 FQNEAQ (reference sequence). The CDR3, as DNA: TGCGCCAGCAGCCAGGACAGGGGCCGCAATCAGCCCCAGCATTTT. Translation: CASSQDRGRNQPQHF.

This chain uses TRBV18 with TRBJ1-1; D is unclear. The CDR3 runs to 14 residues. Germline V gene data show CDR1 as KGHSH and CDR2 as LQKENI. V lost 2 bases and J 1 base, leaving 8 bases between the germline ends. CDR3 nucleotide sequence: TGTGCCAGCTCACCAACAGCGGCGAACACTGAAGCTTTCTTT. Amino acids: CASSPTAANTEAFF.

The rearrangement links TRBV4-1 to TRBJ2-7; D not resolved. The CDR3 is made up of 16 amino acids. Trimming shortened V by 0 bases and J by 3 bases, and 15 bases separated the two germline ends. Germline values: CDR1 MGHRA, CDR2 YSYEKL. The CDR3 region has the DNA TGCGCCAGCAGCCAAGATCGTGGGATGGACCACTACGAGCAGTACTTC. Its protein product is CASSQDRGMDHYEQYF.

The chain is built from TRBV7-9 and TRBJ2-5; D might be TRBD1 or TRBD2, each matching 6 bases. Trimming left V 9 bases short and J 0 bases short, with 20 bases between. The CDR3 sequence is 16 residues long. Per the germline V gene, CDR1 is SEHNR and CDR2 is FQNEAQ (reference sequence). The CDR3 coding sequence is TGTGCCAGTAGGGGGATGTTGGCGGGGAACCAAGAGACCCAGTACTTC. Protein product: CASRGMLAGNQETQYF.

The chain has TRBV7-9 and TRBJ2-1; 7 nucleotides agree with TRBD2. After removal of 2 bases from V and 6 bases from J, the junction contained 10 bases not matched to a gene. CDR3 length: 16 amino acids. Germline CDR1 is SEHNR and CDR2 is FQNEAQ (reference sequence). CDR3 in DNA: TGTGCCAGCAGCTTACCCCGGGAGGTCGCGGGCAATGAGCAGTTCTTC. It encodes CASSLPREVAGNEQFF.

V usage is TRBV6-6 and J usage is TRBJ1-2, with D possibly matching TRBD1 (6 bases). This CDR3 is 13 amino acids long. Trimming left V 5 bases short and J 7 bases short, with 14 bases between. The germline V gene has CDR1 MNHNY and CDR2 SVGAGI (reference sequence). The CDR3 nucleotides are TGTGCCAGCAGTCCCACGGTAGGGGGTGGCTACACCTTC. This codes for CASSPTVGGGYTF.